This entry concerns a single T cell receptor beta chain. The antigen remains unidentified. These data are taken from a study of a mutant IDH1 vaccine in newly diagnosed glioma. Study context: Former treatment meant radiotherapy, temozolomide, or both; the majority had gotten both. Visit V12 happened at week 35; visit V13 happened at week 47.

The sample's time point: week 47, end of study. The vaccine gave 300 ug of a 20-mer mutant IDH1 peptide subcutaneously per dose. The protocol was immunoSEQ multiplex PCR, while the TCRdb copy is restricted to in-frame clones and leaves out a portion. This repertoire shows tens of thousands of clones, 70% to 85% found once; its top ten account for roughly 5%. Deletions cut 2 bases from V and 4 bases from J, with 14 bases between. This CDR3 is built from 16 residues. CDR1 SGHTA and CDR2 FQGNSA come from the germline V gene. The source material was PBMCs, sampled from a glioma patient whose treatment included an IDH1 peptide vaccine. The TCR was taken from a woman between 40 and 50 years old with glioma. Some clones in this sample may be carry-over from other donors' samples. The chain recombines TRBV7-2 with TRBJ2-2, with TRBD2 as a possible D gene (7 bases). CDR3 amino acids: CASSLLGGASTGELFF. As DNA, the CDR3 is TGTGCCAGCAGCTTATTAGGGGGGGCCTCCACCGGGGAGCTGTTTTTT.